The rows below give T cell receptor beta chains drawn from one sample of a study of STAT3 mutations in large granular lymphocyte leukemia. Only in-frame clones appear in the TCRdb table, and some are missing; sequencing was by immunoSEQ multiplex PCR. This sample has around 5,000 clones, with around 90% found just once. Sequenced material: PBMCs. The receptors were gathered from a human donor with T large granular lymphocyte leukemia. Some clones in this sample may be carry-over from other donors' samples. Both conserved end residues are part of each CDR3.

v_gene	j_gene	CDR3aa
TRBV27	TRBJ1-6	CASSLGTGNSPLHF
TRBV28	TRBJ1-5	CASSSRFRQFNQPQHF
TRBV5-5	TRBJ1-5	CASSFSDGAQPQHF
TRBV19	TRBJ2-7	CASSMGGRGLYEQYF
TRBV29-1	TRBJ1-1	CSVVGIGGVNTEAFF
TRBV2	TRBJ1-2	CASVPLTENYGYTF
TRBV7-2	TRBJ2-5	CASSLEVGLAGVETQYF
TRBV19	TRBJ2-2	CASSVDRGITGELFF
TRBV28	TRBJ2-5	CASSPMRREGETQYF
TRBV29-1	TRBJ2-1	CSVEPGTGAADEQFF
TRBV6-5	TRBJ1-3	CASSYSRQLPGNTIYF
TRBV28	TRBJ2-2	CASSFPGVTLEDTGELFF
TRBV7-8	TRBJ2-2	CASSSVVQRDTGELFF
TRBV4-2	TRBJ1-5	CASSQAERQPQHF
TRBV5-4	TRBJ2-3	CASRPTGAGDTQYF
TRBV28	TRBJ1-5	CASRLTGGEGNQPQHF
TRBV5-6	TRBJ2-1	CASSLVAVFSSYNEQFF
TRBV4-2	TRBJ1-4	CASSQHVTGGSEKLFF
TRBV4-2	TRBJ2-6	CASSQDRTGANVLTF
TRBV5-1	TRBJ2-6	CASSLSPGGANVLTF
TRBV10-3	TRBJ2-6	CAIRGQTSGANVLTF
TRBV2	TRBJ1-1	CASSEYMNSMNTEAFF
TRBV19	TRBJ2-1	CASNGGASYNEQFF
TRBV6-6	TRBJ1-4	CASSNTALGLFF
TRBV5-1	TRBJ1-2	CASSPGPGDYGYTF
TRBV6-1	TRBJ2-5	CASSEAADRQETQYF
TRBV19	TRBJ1-1	CASSKGTEAFF
TRBV10-1	TRBJ1-2	CASSSYGYTF
TRBV5-4	TRBJ2-2	CASGQQGWGELFF
TRBV19	TRBJ2-3	CASSPQGRGGIDTQYF
TRBV15	TRBJ2-5	CATSGQGVETQYF
TRBV6-1	TRBJ1-1	CASPGGGTEAFF
TRBV6-5	TRBJ1-5	CASSYRQGIGQPQHF
TRBV19	TRBJ1-2	CASSPLRGDYGYTF